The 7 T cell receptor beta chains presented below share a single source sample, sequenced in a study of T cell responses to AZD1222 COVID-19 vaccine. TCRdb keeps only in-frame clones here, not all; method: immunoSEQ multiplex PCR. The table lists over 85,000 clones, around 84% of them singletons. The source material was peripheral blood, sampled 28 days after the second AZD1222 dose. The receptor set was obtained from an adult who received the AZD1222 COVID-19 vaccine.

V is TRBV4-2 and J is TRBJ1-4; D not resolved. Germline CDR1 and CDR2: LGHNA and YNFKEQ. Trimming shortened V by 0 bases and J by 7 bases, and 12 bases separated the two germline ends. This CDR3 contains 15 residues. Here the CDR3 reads CASSQDFGELEKLFF. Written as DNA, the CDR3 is TGTGCCAGCAGCCAAGATTTTGGGGAGCTTGAAAAACTGTTTTTT.

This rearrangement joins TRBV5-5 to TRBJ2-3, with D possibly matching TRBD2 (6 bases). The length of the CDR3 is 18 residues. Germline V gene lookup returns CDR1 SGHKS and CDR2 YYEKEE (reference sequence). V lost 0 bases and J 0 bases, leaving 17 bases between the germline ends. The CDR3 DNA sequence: TGTGCCAGCAGCTTGGCCGGTCGGACGCGGGGTAGCACAGATACGCAGTATTTT. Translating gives CASSLAGRTRGSTDTQYF.

The CDR3 DNA sequence: TGTGCCAGCAGCGAGCTAGCGGGAGCGACAGATACGCAGTATTTT. Translating gives CASSELAGATDTQYF. The rearrangement uses TRBV5-6 and TRBJ2-3, with 10 bases identical to TRBD2. Germline CDR1 reads SGHDT; CDR2 reads YYEEEE. V lost 4 bases, J lost 3 bases, and 5 bases stayed unmatched. The CDR3 totals 15 residues.

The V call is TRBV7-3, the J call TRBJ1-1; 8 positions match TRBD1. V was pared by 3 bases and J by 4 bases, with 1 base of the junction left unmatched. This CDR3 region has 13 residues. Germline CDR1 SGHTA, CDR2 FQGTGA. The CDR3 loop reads CASSFDRGTEAFF. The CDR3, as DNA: TGTGCCAGCAGCTTTGACAGGGGCACTGAAGCTTTCTTT.

The DNA of the CDR3 is TGCGCCAGCAATACAGGGGGTAACTATGGCTACACCTTC. Protein: CASNTGGNYGYTF. The chain uses TRBV5-1 and TRBJ1-2, with 8 bases fitting TRBD1. Germline lookup yields CDR1 SGHRS and CDR2 YFSETQ. The CDR3 extends over 13 amino acids. The V and J ends lost 6 bases and 1 base, in that order; junction bases with no gene match: 2.

This CDR3 is CASSYSQGSGAGELFF. In DNA form, the CDR3 reads TGTGCCAGCAGTTACTCCCAGGGGTCCGGCGCCGGGGAGCTGTTTTTT. This chain joins TRBV6-5 and TRBJ2-2; possible D gene TRBD1, 6 bases. The germline V and J ends were trimmed by 0 bases and 6 bases, with 14 bases remaining between them. The CDR3 extends over 16 amino acids. Germline assignment: CDR1 MNHEY and CDR2 SVGAGI.

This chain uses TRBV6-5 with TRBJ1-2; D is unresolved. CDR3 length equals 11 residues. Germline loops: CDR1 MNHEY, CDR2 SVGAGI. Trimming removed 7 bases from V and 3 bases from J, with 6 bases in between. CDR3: CASTVYYGYTF. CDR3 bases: TGTGCCAGCACGGTATACTATGGCTACACCTTC.